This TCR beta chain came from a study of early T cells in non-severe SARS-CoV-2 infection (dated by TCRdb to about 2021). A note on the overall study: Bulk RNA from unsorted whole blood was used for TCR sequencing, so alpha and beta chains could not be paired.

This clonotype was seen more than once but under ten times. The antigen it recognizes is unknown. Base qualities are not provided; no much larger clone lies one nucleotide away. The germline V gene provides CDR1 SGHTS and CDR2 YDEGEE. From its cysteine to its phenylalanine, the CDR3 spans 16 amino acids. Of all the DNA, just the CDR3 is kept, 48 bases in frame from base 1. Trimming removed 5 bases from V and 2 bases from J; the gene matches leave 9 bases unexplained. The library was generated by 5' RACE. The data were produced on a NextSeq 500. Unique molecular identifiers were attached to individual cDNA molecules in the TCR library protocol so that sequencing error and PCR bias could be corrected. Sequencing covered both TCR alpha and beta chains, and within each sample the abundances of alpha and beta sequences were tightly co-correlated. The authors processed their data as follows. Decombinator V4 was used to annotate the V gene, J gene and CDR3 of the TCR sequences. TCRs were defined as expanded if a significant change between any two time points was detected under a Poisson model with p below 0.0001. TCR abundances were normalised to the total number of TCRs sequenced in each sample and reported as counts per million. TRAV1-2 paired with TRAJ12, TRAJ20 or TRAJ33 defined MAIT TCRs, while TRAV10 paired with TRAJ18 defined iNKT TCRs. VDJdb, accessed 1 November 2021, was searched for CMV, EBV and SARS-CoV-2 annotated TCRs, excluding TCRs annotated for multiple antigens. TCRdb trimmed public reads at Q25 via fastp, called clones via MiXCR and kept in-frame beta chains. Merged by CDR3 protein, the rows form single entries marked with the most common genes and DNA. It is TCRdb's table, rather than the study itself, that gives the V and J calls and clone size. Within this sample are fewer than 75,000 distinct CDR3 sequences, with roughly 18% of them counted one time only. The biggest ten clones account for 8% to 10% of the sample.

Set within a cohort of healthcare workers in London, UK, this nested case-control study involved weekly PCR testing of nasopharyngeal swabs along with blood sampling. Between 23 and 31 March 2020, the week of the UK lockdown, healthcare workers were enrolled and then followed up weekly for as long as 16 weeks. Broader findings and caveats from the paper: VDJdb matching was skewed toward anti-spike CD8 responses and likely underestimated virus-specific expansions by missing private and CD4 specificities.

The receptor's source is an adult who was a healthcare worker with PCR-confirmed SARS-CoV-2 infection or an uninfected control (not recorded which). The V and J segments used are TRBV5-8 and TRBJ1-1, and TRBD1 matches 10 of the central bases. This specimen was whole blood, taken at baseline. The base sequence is TGTGCCAGCAGGCAGACAGGGGGCTGGGGCAACACTGAAGCTTTCTTT. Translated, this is CASRQTGGWGNTEAFF.